Sequencing of this TCR beta chain was carried out in a study of blood T cell repertoires in COVID-19 (TCRdb year 2020). Context from the whole study: Samples covering the acute and convalescent phases of COVID-19 were provided by collaborators in the United States, Italy and Spain. The material from the prospective study consisted of cDNA or gDNA derived from T cells, B-cell-depleted T cells, or PBMCs. The dataset comprised deeply sampled blood TCRbeta repertoires from subjects exposed to, actively infected with, or recovered from COVID-19. The repertoires were released in a freely available public database meant as a resource for research on the immune response to SARS-CoV-2. Samples were obtained from the ongoing ImmuneRACE study (first 160 participants) and from some 1,200 subjects provided by 6 global collaborators. A de-identified subject ID, COVID-19 status, age in years and sex were almost always included in the sample metadata. Where HLA class I and class II types were available, the types were taken from metadata supplied by the sample provider, not from assay-based typing.

TCRbeta CDR3 regions were amplified from genomic DNA using the immunoSEQ Assay, a bias-controlled multiplex PCR. Per the original workflow: The number of nucleated cells in each sample was estimated from the amplification of reference gene primers within the assay. To quantify the absolute abundance of each unique TCRbeta CDR3 rearrangement, sequence reads were collapsed and filtered. For each sample, productive Simpson clonality was calculated by taking the square root of Simpson's diversity index across productive rearrangements. TCRdb re-hosts the immuneACCESS table, in-frame sequences only. Its copies lack some clones; in the studies checked, an unresolved V gene accounts for under half of them, and the cause for the rest is not known. The V and J calls and clone size are taken from that table; D and trimming were inferred from the DNA. Present in this sample are some 96,000 clones, almost 80% of which were seen just once. 31% of the sample is in the top ten clones.

With respect to this clone: Its recognized antigen is unknown. There are no base qualities to consult, and no much larger clone falls within one base.

Trimming takes 5 bases from V and 8 bases from J, and the germline ends sit 19 bases apart. There are 14 amino acids in the CDR3, from cysteine to phenylalanine inclusive. The entry retains the CDR3 DNA only, 42 bases that are in frame from base 1. CDR1 and CDR2 were assigned from the germline V gene (reference sequence) as SGHNT and YYREEE. Collaborating institutions collected whole blood in K2EDTA tubes following their own protocols. Collaborator samples were shipped for TCRbeta analysis as frozen whole blood, isolated PBMCs, or DNA extracted from either sample type. The paper as a whole reports these results and caveats: Clinical and demographic metadata were provided uncurated, with the amount varying by source and participant.

Sequencing used peripheral blood. The TCR was taken from a man aged 65 to 85 with active or convalescent COVID-19. The chain uses TRBV5-4 and TRBJ1-2; the D region possibly corresponds to TRBD1 (5 bases align). CDR3 reads: CASSPAGPLSGYTF. In nucleotides, the sequence is TGTGCCAGCAGTCCCGCAGGGCCCCTTAGCGGCTACACCTTC.